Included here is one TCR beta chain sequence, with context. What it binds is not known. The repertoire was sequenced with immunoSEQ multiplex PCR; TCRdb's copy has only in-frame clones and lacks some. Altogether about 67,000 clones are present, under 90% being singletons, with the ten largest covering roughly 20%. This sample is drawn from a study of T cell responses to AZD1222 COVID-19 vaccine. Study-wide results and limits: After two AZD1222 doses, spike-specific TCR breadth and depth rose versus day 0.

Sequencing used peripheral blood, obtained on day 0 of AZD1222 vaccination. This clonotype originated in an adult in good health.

CDR3 DNA sequence: TGTGCCAGTAGTATAGGTGGGTATAGCAATCAGCCCCAGCATTTT. Amino acid sequence: CASSIGGYSNQPQHF. The rearrangement links TRBV19 to TRBJ1-5; no firm D call. The germline V gene has CDR1 LNHDA and CDR2 SQIVND (reference sequence). This CDR3 region has 15 residues. Trimming removed 1 base at V and 0 bases at J, with 7 bases between.